The source of this T cell receptor (beta chain) is a study of blood T cell repertoires in COVID-19. In the study overall: The study drew acute and convalescent COVID-19 samples from the United States, Italy and Spain.

CDR3 length equals 15 residues. Germline CDR1 reads SGHKS; CDR2 reads YYEKEE (reference sequence). The germline V and J ends were trimmed by 0 bases and 1 base, with 11 bases remaining between them. Repertoires were generated with immunoSEQ multiplex PCR, while TCRdb's copy carries only in-frame clones and drops some. The sample lists 300,000 to 400,000 clones; around 89% were seen once. The chain combines TRBV5-5 with TRBJ2-7, with D unclear. Sequencing was performed on PBMCs or T cells enriched from blood (not recorded which). The sequence derives from a woman aged 25 to 45 with acute COVID-19. The CDR3 nucleotides read TGTGCCAGCAGCTTGGGGCGGAGCCTATCCTACGAGCAGTACTTC. Residues: CASSLGRSLSYEQYF.